These 20 T cell receptor beta chains came from one sample sequenced in a study of T cells after somatic rescue of genetic block. Repertoires were generated with immunoSEQ multiplex PCR, while TCRdb's copy carries only in-frame clones and drops some. The sample holds under 15,000 clones, roughly three quarters seen once. The sample was peripheral blood mononuclear cells (PBMCs). The receptors originated from a boy aged 5-17 years.

This clone has more than one count but fewer than ten. The chain uses TRBV28 and TRBJ1-1; no clear D. CDR1 is MDHEN, CDR2 SYDVKM, per germline. Between the trimmed V and J ends, which lost 3 bases and 7 bases, there was a span of 15 bases. The CDR3 loop spans 14 amino acids. The CDR3: CASSLPNIRIEAFF. For the CDR3, the DNA is TGTGCCAGCAGTTTGCCGAACATTCGGATTGAAGCTTTCTTT.

CDR3 sequence: CASTRSGLGGELFF. The CDR3 DNA follows: TGTGCCAGCACGCGGAGCGGACTTGGCGGGGAGCTGTTTTTT. The V and J genes are TRBV9 and TRBJ2-2, with a possible D match to TRBD2 (5 bases). Germline CDR1 SGDLS, CDR2 YYNGEE. This CDR3 comprises 14 residues. V lost 6 bases, J lost 7 bases, and 16 bases lay in between.

J is TRBJ1-2 and V is TRBV28, with TRBD1 matching 9 bases. The CDR3 contains 14 residues. Germline CDR1 MDHEN, CDR2 SYDVKM. V lost 8 bases to trimming and J lost 2 bases; unmatched junction nucleotides: 6. The CDR3 spells CASLVQGANYGYTF. The CDR3 coding sequence is TGTGCCAGCTTGGTACAGGGGGCGAACTATGGCTACACCTTC.

There are a few counts of this clone. The rearrangement joins TRBV29-1 to TRBJ1-2; D is possibly TRBD1 (6 bases). The CDR3 sequence is 13 residues long. The V and J ends lost 3 bases and 8 bases respectively, with 16 bases between them. Germline values: CDR1 SQVTM, CDR2 ANQGSEA. In DNA form, the CDR3 reads TGCAGCGTTGAGGGGGGCCAGGGAGACGGCTACACCTTC. Its protein product is CSVEGGQGDGYTF.

In this sample, this clone turned up a few times. V is TRBV6-6 and J is TRBJ1-2; D uncertain. With 0 bases removed from V and 8 bases from J, the gap between germline ends came to 16 bases. From germline, CDR1 is MNHNY and CDR2 SVGAGI (reference sequence). This CDR3 region has 15 residues. The CDR3: CASSYSIARTLGYTF. The DNA of the CDR3 is TGTGCCAGCAGTTACTCGATAGCCAGAACTTTGGGCTACACCTTC.

The chain employs TRBV6-1 and TRBJ2-2; 7 bases line up with TRBD2. V dropped 6 bases and J dropped 5; count of bases not matched to a gene: 3. The length of the CDR3 is 13 residues. Germline-derived CDR1 and CDR2 are MNHNS and SASEGT. CDR3 residues: CASSRAGTGELFF. In nucleotides, the CDR3 is TGTGCCAGCAGCCGAGCGGGGACCGGGGAGCTGTTTTTT.

This chain uses TRBV4-1 with TRBJ1-3, with a tentative D call TRBD1 (5 bases). Germline V CDR1 and CDR2: MGHRA, YSYEKL. Trimming pared 0 bases from V and 0 bases from J, leaving 18 bases between. The CDR3 consists of 19 residues. DNA for the CDR3: TGCGCCAGCAGCCAAGAGGGGGGGAAACGAGTTGGCTCTGGAAACACCATATATTTT. Protein: CASSQEGGKRVGSGNTIYF.

This clone was observed a few times. The CDR3, as DNA: TGTGCCAGTAGTATTTATGGGACAGGGGCAACTAATGAAAAACTGTTTTTT. This sequence encodes CASSIYGTGATNEKLFF. This chain joins TRBV19 and TRBJ1-4, with TRBD1 matching 10 bases. The germline gives CDR1 LNHDA, CDR2 SQIVND (reference sequence). Trimming took 3 bases from V and 0 from J; bases not matched to a gene: 4. This CDR3 has 17 residues.

This clone is medium-sized in the sample. The V gene is TRBV6-5, the J gene TRBJ2-1; 9 nucleotides match TRBD1. The CDR3 has 14 amino acids. V lost 2 bases, J lost 4 bases, and 0 bases stayed unmatched. Per germline, CDR1 MNHEY and CDR2 SVGAGI. The CDR3 coding sequence is TGTGCCAGCAGTTACGGGACAGGGTACAATGAGCAGTTCTTC. Residues: CASSYGTGYNEQFF.

The chain employs TRBV11-2 and TRBJ2-7; 11 bases match TRBD2. CDR1 is SGHAT, CDR2 FQNNGV, per germline. V shed 5 bases and J 3 bases; nucleotides not matched to a gene: 6. This CDR3 region has 15 residues. This CDR3 is CASSPGLAVFYEQYF. CDR3 sequence (DNA): TGTGCCAGCAGCCCGGGACTAGCGGTTTTCTACGAGCAGTACTTC.

The chain recombines TRBV5-1 with TRBJ2-6, with D possibly TRBD1 on 6 matching bases. The CDR3 spans 19 residues. CDR1 and CDR2 (germline): SGHRS, YFSETQ. V was shortened by 3 bases and J by 0 bases, with 19 bases between the two germline ends. The CDR3 DNA reads TGCGCCAGCAGCTCAGGACAGCCACGGGGCCTCTCTGGGGCCAACGTCCTGACTTTC. Protein: CASSSGQPRGLSGANVLTF.

The CDR3 DNA follows: TGCGCCAGCAGCGAGGATGGGGTCTATGGCTACACCTTC. Encoded protein: CASSEDGVYGYTF. The chain couples TRBV5-1 to TRBJ1-2; D unclear. CDR1 is SGHRS and CDR2 is YFSETQ in the germline V gene. V lost 4 bases to trimming and J lost 4 bases, with 11 bases between them. CDR3 length: 13 amino acids.

The chain has TRBV28 and TRBJ2-6, with D uncertain. The CDR3 extends over 12 amino acids. The V gene lost 10 bases and the J gene lost 0 bases, with 4 bases spanning the gap. Germline lookup yields CDR1 MDHEN and CDR2 SYDVKM. The CDR3 sequence: CAILSGANVLTF. The CDR3 DNA sequence: TGTGCCATCCTCTCTGGGGCCAACGTCCTGACTTTC.

This clone was counted only a few times. The chain joins TRBV7-3 to TRBJ1-4; D might be TRBD1 (6 bases). Trimming removed 2 bases from V and 3 bases from J, with 10 bases in between. From germline, CDR1 is SGHTA and CDR2 FQGTGA. This CDR3 comprises 15 residues. The CDR3 region has the DNA TGTGCCAGCAGCTTACAGGGGAGAGCTAATGAAAAACTGTTTTTT. Translated, it gives CASSLQGRANEKLFF.

This clone occurred a few times. The V and J genes are TRBV13 and TRBJ2-3, with 13 bases fitting TRBD2. V shed 0 bases, J shed 3 bases, and the junction held 3 bases outside the gene matches. There are 17 residues in the CDR3. The germline V gene encodes CDR1 PRHDT and CDR2 FYEKMQ (reference sequence). The CDR3 nucleotides are TGTGCCAGCAGCTTAGGCCCGACTAGCGGGAGGACAGATACGCAGTATTTT. Protein product: CASSLGPTSGRTDTQYF.

This chain joins TRBV19 and TRBJ1-1; tentatively, D is TRBD1 (6 bases). V dropped 6 bases and J dropped 2 bases, with 10 bases sitting between them. Germline CDR1 LNHDA, CDR2 SQIVND (reference sequence). The CDR3 contains 13 residues. In DNA form, the CDR3 reads TGTGCCAGTAGCTTCAGGGGAAACACTGAAGCTTTCTTT. Translated, it gives CASSFRGNTEAFF. Full variable domain (rest looked up from reference TRBV19 and TRBJ1-1): DGGITQSPKYLFRKEGQNVTLSCEQNLNHDAMYWYRQDPGQGLRLIYYSQIVNDFQKGDIAEGYSVSREKKESFPLTVTSAQKNPTAFYLCASSFRGNTEAFFGQGTRLTVV.

This chain joins TRBV11-2 and TRBJ2-7, with D possibly TRBD2 on 6 matching bases. The germline CDR1 and CDR2 sequences are SGHAT and FQNNGV. The CDR3 contains 14 residues. Trimming cost V 1 base and J 1 base, with 8 bases left between them. This chain's CDR3 is CASSLVGGSYEQYF. The CDR3 region has the DNA TGTGCCAGCAGCTTAGTGGGGGGATCCTACGAGCAGTACTTC.

J is TRBJ2-7 and V is TRBV19, with TRBD1 matching 7 bases. Germline V gene sequence: CDR1 LNHDA, CDR2 SQIVND (reference sequence). CDR3 length: 15 amino acids. After removal of 6 bases from V and 0 bases from J, the junction contained 8 bases not matched to a gene. The CDR3 here is CASSAAGTASYEQYF. The CDR3 DNA reads as TGTGCCAGTAGCGCAGCCGGGACAGCCTCCTACGAGCAGTACTTC.

V gene TRBV4-1 combines with J gene TRBJ2-3; D may be TRBD2 (6 bases). Germline lookup yields CDR1 MGHRA and CDR2 YSYEKL. The CDR3 length is 15 residues. Trimming stripped 0 bases from V and 4 bases from J, with 11 bases between. For the CDR3, the DNA is TGCGCCAGCAGCCAAGATGGAGGGGCTCCAGATACGCAGTATTTT. Protein sequence: CASSQDGGAPDTQYF.

This rearrangement joins TRBV29-1 to TRBJ1-2; TRBD1 matches at 7 bases. Germline V gives CDR1 SQVTM, CDR2 ANQGSEA. J was trimmed by 8 bases and V by 4 bases; bases with no gene match: 7. This CDR3 spans 12 amino acids. The CDR3 spells CSVVGGERGYTF. Here the CDR3 DNA reads TGCAGCGTTGTAGGGGGCGAGAGGGGCTACACCTTC.